This T cell receptor (beta chain) originates from a study of Tregs in tolerant kidney transplant recipients. With V trimmed by 0 bases and J by 1 base, 2 bases remained unmatched. The V gene's germline CDR1 is MGHRA and CDR2 YSYEKL. The CDR3 spans 16 residues. The assay was immunoSEQ multiplex PCR, and TCRdb's table has in-frame clones only and misses some. In the table there are approximately 81,000 clones, roughly nine tenths of which are singletons. The nonmyeloablative bone marrow transplants came from related graft donors, with transient mixed chimerism. This TCR was recovered from a human patient who received a combined kidney and bone marrow transplant. Some T cells may be supplied by the graft donor. The chain combines TRBV4-1 with TRBJ2-3, with 9 bases fitting TRBD2. The material was CD4+ T cells from blood (PBMCs), obtained 24 months after the transplant. Here the CDR3 reads CASSQEERGGTDTQYF. The CDR3, as DNA: TGCGCCAGCAGCCAAGAGGAGCGGGGGGGCACAGATACGCAGTATTTT.